This T cell receptor (beta chain) was sequenced during a study of human T cells and chemical hapten exposure. Study context: All through the approximately 24-week study, the scalp of each patient received diphenylcyclopropenone doses weekly. The patients, most of them female, presented with alopecia areata, totalis or universalis. Regarding the study as a whole: TCRs exceeding 1 in 1000 frequency stayed unchanged with DPC sensitization.

This clonotype was observed a few times. The antigen is unknown. Under the authors' procedure: Sample-level TCR yields exhibited a median of about 96,000, with a range of roughly 23,224 to 750,000. TCRdb re-called the RACE reads through MiXCR, storing one row per CDR3 protein. TCRdb, not the authors, supplied the V and J calls. The sample contains roughly 69,000 distinct CDR3 sequences, about 10% of which appear only once. Time point meaning: patch test 3, about 24 weeks after DPC sensitization. As to treatment: therapeutic diphenylcyclopropenone sensitization with weekly scalp DPC. The CDR3 has 14 residues. The V end lost 4 bases, the J end lost 0 bases, and 10 bases lay between the germline ends. Germline values: CDR1 SGDLS, CDR2 YYNGEE.

The specimen was whole blood, collected in connection with sensitization to the hapten diphenylcyclopropenone (DPC). This clonotype was sampled from a woman aged 25 to 39 with alopecia areata. Some clones in this sample may be carry-over from other donors' samples. The gene calls are TRBV9 and TRBJ1-2; a possible D gene is TRBD1 (5 bases). CDR3 protein: CASSRQSSNYGYTF. CDR3 DNA: TGTGCCAGCAGCAGACAGTCCTCTAACTATGGCTACACCTTC.